This T cell receptor beta chain was observed in a study of blood T cell repertoires in COVID-19. Under the authors' procedure: Amplifying reference gene primers gave estimates of nucleated cell counts. TCRdb's copy holds only in-frame clones and misses some; the assay was immunoSEQ multiplex PCR. V, J and clone size derive from that table, while D and trimming were established from the DNA sequence. The table lists around 94,000 clones, roughly four fifths of them singletons. Sequenced material: peripheral blood. The receptor was derived from a man in his sixties with acute or convalescent COVID-19.

CDR3 sequence: CASSGRGKLGAFF. CDR3 sequence (DNA): TGTGCCAGCAGCGGTAGGGGGAAGTTGGGAGCTTTCTTT. This sequence joins TRBV7-2 and TRBJ1-1, with a weak D call TRBD1 (6 bases). The V gene's germline CDR1 is SGHTA and CDR2 FQGNSA. The CDR3 spans 13 residues. V lost 5 bases and J 10 bases, leaving 17 bases between the germline ends. Together with reference TRBV7-2 and TRBJ1-1, the CDR3 gives the full variable domain: GAGVSQSPSNKVTEKGKDVELRCDPISGHTALYWYRQSLGQGLEFLIYFQGNSAPDKSGLPSDRFSAERTGGSVSTLTIQRTQQEDSAVYLCASSGRGKLGAFFGQGTRLTVV.